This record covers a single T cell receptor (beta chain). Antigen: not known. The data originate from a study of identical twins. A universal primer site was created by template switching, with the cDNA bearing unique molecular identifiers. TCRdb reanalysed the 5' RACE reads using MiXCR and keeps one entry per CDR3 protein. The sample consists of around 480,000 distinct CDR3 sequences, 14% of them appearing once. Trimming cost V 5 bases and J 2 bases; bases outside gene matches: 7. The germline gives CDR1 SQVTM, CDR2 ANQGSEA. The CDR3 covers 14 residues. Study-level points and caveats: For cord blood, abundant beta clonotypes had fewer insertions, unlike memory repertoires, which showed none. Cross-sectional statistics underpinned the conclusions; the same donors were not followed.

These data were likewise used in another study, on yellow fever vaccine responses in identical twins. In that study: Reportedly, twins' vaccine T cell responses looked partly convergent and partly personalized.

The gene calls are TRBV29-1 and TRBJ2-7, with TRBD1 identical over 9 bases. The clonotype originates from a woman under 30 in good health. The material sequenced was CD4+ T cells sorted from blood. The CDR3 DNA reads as TGCAGCGTTTTTGGAGGGACAGGGACCTACGAGCAGTACTTC. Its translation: CSVFGGTGTYEQYF.